Listed here are 30 T cell receptor beta chains from one sample, sequenced in a study of OX40 agonist ivuxolimab in advanced cancers. Libraries were prepared through the immunoSEQ multiplex PCR assay. TCRdb re-hosts the immuneACCESS table, in-frame sequences only. Its copies lack some clones; in the studies checked, an unresolved V gene accounts for under half of them, and the cause for the rest is not known. The sample records 67,000 or so clones, about 87% of which are singletons. 0.95% to 1.3% of the sample is held by the ten biggest clonotypes. The source was CD4+ or CD8+ T cells sorted from blood, collected in a trial of the OX40 agonist ivuxolimab. The receptors stem from an adult with an advanced solid tumor such as melanoma, head and neck, liver or kidney cancer.

This sequence joins TRBV28 and TRBJ2-7, with 7 bases lining up with TRBD2. With V trimmed by 5 bases and J by 3 bases, 10 bases remained unmatched. Germline V gene lookup returns CDR1 MDHEN and CDR2 SYDVKM. The CDR3 has 15 residues. This CDR3 is CASSAQAAGFYEQYF. The CDR3 DNA reads as TGTGCCAGCAGTGCCCAGGCAGCGGGATTCTACGAGCAGTACTTC.

V usage is TRBV4-1 and J usage is TRBJ1-2; no reliable D call. CDR3 length: 15 amino acids. Germline CDR1 MGHRA, CDR2 YSYEKL. V lost 0 bases, J lost 11 bases, and 19 bases lay in between. The CDR3 sequence is CASSQERYSGTVYTF. The CDR3 DNA reads TGCGCCAGCAGCCAAGAACGGTACAGTGGCACGGTTTACACCTTC.

The rearrangement uses TRBV27 and TRBJ2-1; 14 bases match TRBD2. CDR1 and CDR2 (germline): MNHEY, SMNVEV (reference sequence). The CDR3 totals 14 residues. V lost 4 bases, J lost 9 bases, and 2 bases stayed unmatched. The CDR3 sequence: CASSSGLAGGEQFF. CDR3 DNA sequence: TGTGCCAGCAGTTCCGGACTAGCGGGAGGTGAGCAGTTCTTC.

Details on this clone: In the same sample, other DNA sequences code for this CDR3. The chain couples TRBV5-1 to TRBJ2-7; D call uncertain. The CDR3 sequence is 13 residues long. Trimming pared 0 bases from V and 1 base from J, leaving 5 bases between. In germline, CDR1 is SGHRS, CDR2 YFSETQ. In DNA, the CDR3 is TGCGCCAGCAGCTTGGAGGGATCCTACGAGCAGTACTTC. As protein: CASSLEGSYEQYF.

The chain couples TRBV27 to TRBJ1-2, with TRBD1 matching 7 bases. Germline V gene data show CDR1 as MNHEY and CDR2 as SMNVEV (reference sequence). The CDR3 has 15 residues. Trimming at V came to 4 bases and at J to 4 bases, leaving 9 bases not matched to a gene. The CDR3 region is CASSSQRGQSYGYTF. Here the CDR3 DNA reads TGTGCCAGCAGTTCACAGCGGGGACAGTCCTATGGCTACACCTTC.

This chain links TRBV7-2 with TRBJ1-2, with D unclear. The CDR3 covers 13 residues. Germline V gene lookup returns CDR1 SGHTA and CDR2 FQGNSA. V lost 1 base to trimming and J lost 6 bases, with 9 bases between them. The CDR3, as DNA: TGTGCCAGCAGCTTAGATGGTCTTAATGGCTACACCTTC. It translates to CASSLDGLNGYTF.

This chain links TRBV2 with TRBJ2-1; the D is unclear. The CDR3 runs to 13 residues. V dropped 2 bases and J dropped 5 bases, with 7 bases sitting between them. CDR1 is SNHLY, CDR2 FYNNEI, per germline. The CDR3 DNA is TGTGCCAGCAGTGAACCTTTTAACAATGAGCAGTTCTTC. Translated: CASSEPFNNEQFF.

The chain combines TRBV7-2 with TRBJ2-3; D not certain. With 1 base removed from V and 0 bases from J, the gap between germline ends came to 11 bases. This CDR3 comprises 16 residues. CDR1 and CDR2 (germline): SGHTA, FQGNSA. The CDR3 reads CASSLGAQISTDTQYF. The CDR3 DNA is TGTGCCAGCAGCTTAGGAGCCCAGATTAGCACAGATACGCAGTATTTT.

The J gene is TRBJ1-1, the V gene TRBV5-4, with 8 bases identical to TRBD1. CDR3 size: 16 residues. Trimming removed 4 bases from V and 4 bases from J; junction bases left unmatched: 12. The germline V gene encodes CDR1 SGHNT and CDR2 YYREEE (reference sequence). This CDR3 reads CASSPVGQAGITEAFF. CDR3 nucleotides: TGTGCCAGCAGCCCCGTGGGACAGGCAGGAATCACTGAAGCTTTCTTT.

The chain employs TRBV6-1 and TRBJ2-1; the D gene is possibly TRBD2 (6 bases). The germline V gene encodes CDR1 MNHNS and CDR2 SASEGT. Trimming stripped 6 bases from V and 2 bases from J, with 14 bases between. The CDR3 has 15 residues. This CDR3 reads CASREAGPPYNEQFF. As DNA, the CDR3 is TGTGCCAGCAGGGAGGCGGGGCCTCCCTACAATGAGCAGTTCTTC.

This chain joins TRBV5-6 and TRBJ1-3; unclear D gene. The CDR3 runs to 13 residues. V lost 2 bases and J 0 bases, leaving 3 bases between the germline ends. Looked up from germline, CDR1 is SGHDT and CDR2 is YYEEEE. The CDR3, as DNA: TGTGCCAGCAGCTTTTTCTCTGGAAACACCATATATTTT. Its translation is CASSFFSGNTIYF.

This chain uses TRBV11-3 with TRBJ1-6; D gene ambiguous. Germline lookup yields CDR1 SGHNT and CDR2 YENEEA. V was shortened by 0 bases and J by 13 bases, with 13 bases between the two germline ends. CDR3 length: 14 residues. The DNA for the CDR3 is TGTGCCAGCAGCTTAGATCCGGGAAGCGGGCCCCTCCACTTT. Amino acids: CASSLDPGSGPLHF.

This chain links TRBV11-2 with TRBJ2-3; D is unclear. This CDR3 comprises 12 residues. Trimming removed 5 bases at V and 2 bases at J, with 5 bases between. Germline assignment: CDR1 SGHAT and CDR2 FQNNGV. The CDR3 protein is CASSPHTDTQYF. The CDR3 DNA reads as TGTGCCAGCAGCCCCCACACAGATACGCAGTATTTT. Variable domain in full (rest from reference TRBV11-2 and TRBJ2-3): EAGVAQSPRYKIIEKRQSVAFWCNPISGHATLYWYQQILGQGPKLLIQFQNNGVVDDSQLPKDRFSAERLKGVDSTLKIQPAKLEDSAVYLCASSPHTDTQYFGPGTRLTVL.

The chain joins TRBV6-6 to TRBJ2-4, with D tentatively TRBD1 (6 bases). V was shortened by 6 bases and J by 1 base, with 10 bases between the two germline ends. This CDR3 spans 14 amino acids. CDR1 and CDR2 (germline): MNHNY, SVGAGI (reference sequence). This chain's CDR3 is CASSPTGAKNIQYF. In nucleotides, the CDR3 is TGTGCCAGCAGCCCTACAGGGGCCAAAAACATTCAGTACTTC.

The chain carries TRBV28 and TRBJ2-3; 11 nucleotides line up with TRBD2. The CDR3 length is 14 residues. Germline assignment: CDR1 MDHEN and CDR2 SYDVKM. V trimming: 6 bases; J trimming: 6 bases; junction bases outside the gene matches: 5. CDR3 protein: CASSTTSGSDTQYF. In DNA, the CDR3 is TGTGCCAGCAGCACTACTAGCGGGAGTGATACGCAGTATTTT.

The V and J genes are TRBV7-9 and TRBJ1-1; TRBD1 agrees at 7 bases. Germline V lookup: CDR1 SEHNR, CDR2 FQNEAQ (reference sequence). Trimming took 5 bases from V and 9 from J; bases not matched to a gene: 15. This CDR3 comprises 15 residues. Here the CDR3 reads CASSPVSTGEGKAFF. The CDR3 coding sequence is TGTGCCAGCAGCCCGGTCTCCACAGGGGAAGGTAAAGCTTTCTTT.

The CDR3 DNA sequence: TGTGCCAGCAGCCATTATTTCCCTCCCGGGGGTCAGGAGGACTATGGCTACACCTTC. As protein: CASSHYFPPGGQEDYGYTF. The chain couples TRBV11-2 to TRBJ1-2; D possibly corresponds to TRBD1 (5 bases). V lost 5 bases to trimming and J lost 3 bases, with 28 bases between them. Germline CDR1 and CDR2: SGHAT and FQNNGV. The CDR3 loop spans 19 amino acids. The full variable domain, in which reference TRBV11-2 and TRBJ1-2 provide the parts outside the CDR3, is EAGVAQSPRYKIIEKRQSVAFWCNPISGHATLYWYQQILGQGPKLLIQFQNNGVVDDSQLPKDRFSAERLKGVDSTLKIQPAKLEDSAVYLCASSHYFPPGGQEDYGYTFGSGTRLTVV.

V usage is TRBV5-1 and J usage is TRBJ2-2; D unresolved. V was cut by 0 bases and J by 2 bases, with 5 bases left in between. This CDR3 spans 14 amino acids. Germline CDR1 SGHRS, CDR2 YFSETQ. CDR3 protein: CASSLEPNTGELFF. CDR3 nucleotides: TGCGCCAGCAGCTTGGAACCCAACACCGGGGAGCTGTTTTTT.

The chain employs TRBV5-6 and TRBJ2-1; 8 nucleotides align to TRBD1. The J segment lost 13 bases and the V segment lost 0 bases, leaving 15 bases of the junction unmatched. This CDR3 is 16 amino acids long. Germline assignment: CDR1 SGHDT and CDR2 YYEEEE. CDR3 loop: CASSLGIQTGGNPQFF. The CDR3 region has the DNA TGTGCCAGCAGCTTGGGGATCCAAACAGGGGGGAACCCCCAGTTCTTC.

V gene TRBV27 combines with J gene TRBJ2-2, with a weak D call TRBD1 (5 bases). V was pared by 3 bases and J by 7 bases, with 18 bases between. Germline CDR1 is MNHEY and CDR2 is SMNVEV (reference sequence). The CDR3 has 16 residues. CDR3 residues: CASSFIRARAVGELFF. The DNA of the CDR3 is TGTGCCAGCAGTTTCATCCGGGCCAGGGCTGTCGGGGAGCTGTTTTTT.

This chain links TRBV7-2 with TRBJ2-7; 7 positions match TRBD2. V shed 7 bases and J 7 bases; nucleotides not matched to a gene: 13. The CDR3 sequence is 14 residues long. The V gene's germline CDR1 is SGHTA and CDR2 FQGNSA. CDR3 residues: CASTSYGRSEEQYF. The CDR3 DNA reads TGTGCCAGCACCTCTTACGGGAGGTCGGAAGAGCAGTACTTC.

The chain joins TRBV30 to TRBJ1-2; D not resolved. Germline V gene sequence: CDR1 GTSNPN, CDR2 SVGIG (reference sequence). The CDR3 runs to 15 residues. Trimming removed 2 bases from V and 4 bases from J, with 17 bases in between. The CDR3 here is CAWSIGGNFVYGYTF. The CDR3 DNA sequence: TGTGCCTGGAGTATAGGTGGGAACTTCGTCTATGGCTACACCTTC.

The chain recombines TRBV9 with TRBJ2-3; 9 bases are a match to TRBD1. There are 14 residues in the CDR3. The germline V gene encodes CDR1 SGDLS and CDR2 YYNGEE. V trimming: 4 bases; J trimming: 2 bases; junction bases outside the gene matches: 2. The chain's CDR3 is CASSRTGATDTQYF. The CDR3, as DNA: TGTGCCAGCAGCCGGACAGGGGCCACAGATACGCAGTATTTT.

This chain joins TRBV5-1 and TRBJ2-3; weak D call: TRBD1 (5 bases). The CDR3 is 19 residues long. Germline V CDR1 and CDR2: SGHRS, YFSETQ. Trimming removed 1 base from V and 5 bases from J, with 26 bases in between. This CDR3 reads CASSLWGATSKSNLDTQYF. In DNA, the CDR3 is TGCGCCAGCAGCTTGTGGGGCGCGACTTCCAAATCAAATTTAGATACGCAGTATTTT.

There are a few counts of this clone. The chain uses TRBV18 and TRBJ2-7; TRBD2 is a possible D gene (5 bases). Trimming stripped 4 bases from V and 9 bases from J, with 19 bases between. The CDR3 is 14 residues long. Germline V lookup: CDR1 KGHSH, CDR2 LQKENI. The CDR3 loop reads CASSRESYTSGQYF. In DNA form, the CDR3 reads TGTGCCAGCTCACGGGAGTCCTATACTTCGGGGCAGTACTTC.

This chain joins TRBV7-2 and TRBJ2-4; 7 nucleotides align to TRBD2. The CDR3 extends over 16 amino acids. V lost 1 base and J lost 6; bases outside the gene matches: 9. Germline V CDR1 and CDR2: SGHTA, FQGNSA. The CDR3 coding sequence is TGTGCCAGCAGCTTAGAGAGACTAGCCGGAGGAAACATTCAGTACTTC. Its protein is CASSLERLAGGNIQYF.

The rearrangement joins TRBV5-1 to TRBJ2-2; 8 nucleotides agree with TRBD2. The ends lost 4 bases at V and 3 bases at J; junction bases unmatched: 2. The CDR3 is 14 residues long. Germline CDR1 reads SGHRS; CDR2 reads YFSETQ. The CDR3 is CASSGSGDTGELFF. The CDR3 coding sequence is TGCGCCAGCAGCGGTAGCGGGGACACCGGGGAGCTGTTTTTT.

V is TRBV6-5 and J is TRBJ1-3; D remains unclear. The CDR3 covers 15 residues. Looked up from germline, CDR1 is MNHEY and CDR2 is SVGAGI. Trimming shortened V by 6 bases and J by 2 bases, and 14 bases separated the two germline ends. CDR3 protein: CASSDLSKAGNTIYF. As DNA, the CDR3 is TGTGCCAGCAGCGATCTAAGTAAGGCTGGAAACACCATATATTTT.

CDR3 DNA: TGTGCCAGCAGGCGGTCCCCCGAGAGCGAAGATACGCAGTATTTT. This gives the protein CASRRSPESEDTQYF. The chain recombines TRBV4-2 with TRBJ2-3, with D unresolved. V was cut by 6 bases and J by 5 bases, with 18 bases left in between. This CDR3 is 15 amino acids long. Germline V CDR1 and CDR2: LGHNA, YNFKEQ.

The chain combines TRBV21-1 with TRBJ2-1; the D call in the table, TRBD2, was not verified against the DNA. TRBV21-1 is deemed a pseudogene. The CDR3 is 18 amino acids. CDR3 bases: TGTGCCAGCAGCAAAGAACGTGCACTGGAGGGCCATAACAATGAGCAGTTCTTC. This codes for CASSKERALEGHNNEQFF.